This T cell receptor (beta chain) was profiled in a study of lymphopenia after photon versus proton radiotherapy. Comments on this clone: As yet, its antigen is unknown.

Study conclusions and caveats: After the lymphocyte nadir, photon-treated repertoires showed oligoclonal expansion, especially of CD8+ Temra cells. A bigger post-nadir fall in TCR diversity correlated inversely with survival time in deceased patients. Photon-treated patients lost naive T cells and TCR diversity; proton-treated stayed stable.

Sequencing used immunoSEQ multiplex PCR; TCRdb keeps in-frame clones, though not all of them. The table has around 150,000 clones, more than 85% seen once; the top ten hold about 4.7%. The TCR comes from a man aged 45-60 years with gastric cancer. Sequencing used peripheral blood, obtained from a patient treated with photon-based radiotherapy.

CDR3: CATSRNDRSNEKLFF. The CDR3 nucleotides read TGTGCCACCAGCAGGAATGACAGGAGCAATGAAAAACTGTTTTTT. This sequence joins TRBV15 and TRBJ1-4, with a possible D match to TRBD1 (6 bases). The CDR3 runs 15 residues. Germline V gene lookup returns CDR1 LNHNV and CDR2 YYDKDF (reference sequence). Trimming stripped 3 bases from V and 5 bases from J, with 13 bases between.